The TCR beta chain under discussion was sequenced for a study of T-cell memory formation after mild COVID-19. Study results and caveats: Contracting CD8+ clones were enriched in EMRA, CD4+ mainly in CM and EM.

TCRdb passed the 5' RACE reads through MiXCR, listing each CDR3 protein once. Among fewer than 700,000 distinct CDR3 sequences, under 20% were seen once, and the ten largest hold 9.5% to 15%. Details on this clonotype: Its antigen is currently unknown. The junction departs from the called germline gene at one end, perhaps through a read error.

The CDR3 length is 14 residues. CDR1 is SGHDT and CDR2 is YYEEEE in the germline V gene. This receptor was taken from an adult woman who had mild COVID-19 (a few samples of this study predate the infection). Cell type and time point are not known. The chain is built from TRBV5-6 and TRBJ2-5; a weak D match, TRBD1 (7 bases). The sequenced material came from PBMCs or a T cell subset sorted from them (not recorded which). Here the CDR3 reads CATSLLSGGKTQYF. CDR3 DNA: TGTGCCACCAGCCTCCTCTCAGGGGGGAAGACCCAGTACTTC.